The 15 T cell receptor beta chains listed next were all sequenced from one sample in a study of T cells in Graves' hyperthyroidism and ophthalmopathy. Using RNA transcripts as the source, TCR beta CDR3 regions were amplified. Carried out on the TCR CDR3, a first-round RT-PCR used the HTBI primer set. Using its own MiXCR run on the multiplex PCR reads, TCRdb lists one record per CDR3 protein. The data show roughly 24,000 distinct CDR3 sequences, nearly 45% seen once. The material sequenced was blood. The receptors were gathered from a woman younger than 45 with Graves' hyperthyroidism.

As concerns this clonotype: No DNA is shown, since the ends of the CDR3 on it are uncertain; the CDR3 is the one TCRdb lists. This rearrangement joins TRBV4-1 to TRBJ2-1; the table gives TRBD1 as D, unverified against the DNA. CDR1 is MGHRA and CDR2 is YSYEKL in the germline V gene. The CDR3 is 21 residues long, ends included. The CDR3 sequence: CASSQDRNTIYFGEGGNEQFF.

This clonotype was seen repeatedly, ten times or more. The V gene is TRBV12-3 or TRBV12-4, the J gene TRBJ2-1, with D possibly matching TRBD1 (5 bases). The length of the CDR3 is 13 residues. The V end was cut by 1 base, the J end by 15 bases, with 16 bases between. The CDR3 loop reads CASSLGVQGRGFF. Here the CDR3 DNA reads TGTGCCAGCAGTTTAGGGGTTCAGGGCCGAGGGTTCTTC.

By its share, this clonotype is medium-sized (0.01 to 0.1%). V and J are TRBV10-3 and TRBJ1-1; TRBD1 agrees at 8 bases. Trimming took 6 bases from V and 6 from J; bases not matched to a gene: 6. The CDR3 sequence is 13 residues long. CDR1 and CDR2 from the germline V gene are ENHRY and SYGVKD. CDR3 DNA sequence: TGTGCCATCAGCGGACAGGGTGTCCCTGAAGCTTTCTTT. Its protein product is CAISGQGVPEAFF.

The sample holds many counts of this clonotype. CDR3 in amino acids: CSARGTGEDRGRELFF. The CDR3 DNA follows: TGCAGTGCTAGGGGGACAGGGGAGGACCGTGGCCGGGAGCTGTTTTTT. The genes are TRBV20-1 and TRBJ2-2; 10 bases match TRBD1. CDR3 length: 16 amino acids. V lost 3 bases, J lost 9 bases, and 13 bases stayed unmatched. Germline CDR1 reads DFQATT; CDR2 reads SNEGSKA (reference sequence).

This clonotype was counted at least ten times. V gene TRBV11-2 combines with J gene TRBJ2-2; 8 bases agree with TRBD2. The V gene end was trimmed by 4 bases and the J gene end by 5 bases; junction bases not matched to a gene: 21. Per germline, CDR1 SGHAT and CDR2 FQNNGV. The CDR3 runs 20 residues. The chain's CDR3 is CASSSKPKSGRNHFTGELFF. CDR3 DNA: TGTGCCAGCAGCTCGAAACCGAAGAGCGGGAGAAACCATTTTACCGGGGAGCTGTTTTTT.

This clonotype was observed at least ten times. The rearrangement uses TRBV12-3 or TRBV12-4 and TRBJ2-7; D unresolved. The CDR3 is 15 residues long. Deletions cut 1 base from V and 5 bases from J, with 15 bases between. The CDR3 nucleotides read TGTGCCAGCAGTTTAGTTTCAGGTTTTGGCCACGAGCAGTACTTC. Translated: CASSLVSGFGHEQYF.

At least ten counts were recorded for this clonotype. The chain is built from TRBV6-1 and TRBJ2-3, with 8 bases matching TRBD2. The ends lost 2 bases at V and 6 bases at J; junction bases unmatched: 13. Germline V gene sequence: CDR1 MNHNS, CDR2 SASEGT. This CDR3 is 17 amino acids long. The CDR3 here is CASSEIRMSGSRDTQYF. The CDR3 bases are TGTGCCAGCAGTGAAATTCGGATGAGCGGGAGTCGGGATACGCAGTATTTT.

This rearrangement joins TRBV10-3 to TRBJ1-3; no firm D call. The CDR3 sequence is 12 residues long. CDR1 is ENHRY, CDR2 SYGVKD, per germline. Trimming stripped 8 bases from V and 4 bases from J, with 9 bases between. CDR3 amino acids: CAIWERGNTIYF. The DNA of the CDR3 is TGTGCCATCTGGGAAAGGGGAAACACCATATATTTT.

The sample holds many counts of this clonotype. This chain uses TRBV28 with TRBJ2-2; D is possibly TRBD2 (6 bases). V lost 5 bases and J lost 6, with 16 bases in between. The CDR3 is 15 residues long. Germline-derived CDR1 and CDR2 are MDHEN and SYDVKM. The CDR3 loop is CASSREVPVPGELFF. The CDR3 region has the DNA TGTGCCAGCAGTAGGGAGGTACCTGTCCCCGGGGAGCTGTTTTTT.

Comment on this clonotype: One junction end disagrees with the germline gene, perhaps due to a read error. This chain uses TRBV30 with TRBJ2-6; TRBD2 agrees at 11 bases. CDR1 and CDR2 (germline): GTSNPN, SVGIG (reference sequence). The CDR3 has 16 amino acids. CDR3 sequence reads: CAWRASGRRGANVRTF. In DNA, the CDR3 is TGTGCCTGGAGGGCTAGCGGGAGGAGGGGGGCCAACGTCCGGACTTTC.

In its sample, this clonotype ranks as medium-sized. The chain employs TRBV29-1 and TRBJ1-5; 7 bases agree with TRBD1. The CDR3 is 12 residues long. The ends lost 4 bases at V and 4 bases at J; junction bases unmatched: 1. Germline CDR1 is SQVTM and CDR2 is ANQGSEA. This CDR3 is CSVGDRNQPQHF. CDR3 DNA: TGCAGCGTTGGGGACAGAAATCAGCCCCAGCATTTT.

This clonotype was observed a handful of times. The V and J genes are TRBV10-1 and TRBJ2-5; D may be TRBD1 or TRBD2 (6 bases each). V lost 0 bases, J lost 5 bases, and 10 bases lay in between. In germline, CDR1 is WNHNN, CDR2 SYGVQD (reference sequence). This CDR3 is 14 amino acids long. The CDR3 nucleotides read TGCGCCAGCAGTGAGTCACGGGGGCGGGAGACCCAGTACTTC. Its protein product is CASSESRGRETQYF.

This clonotype was seen repeatedly, ten times or more. The chain uses TRBV4-1 and TRBJ1-5; 9 bases align to TRBD1. After removal of 3 bases from V and 5 bases from J, the junction contained 11 bases not matched to a gene. Germline V gene data show CDR1 as MGHRA and CDR2 as YSYEKL. This CDR3 has 17 residues. CDR3: CASSHQRGQGPDQPQHF. CDR3 coding DNA: TGCGCCAGCAGCCACCAACGGGGACAGGGCCCGGATCAGCCCCAGCATTTT.

This clonotype was counted many times. This chain joins TRBV7-2 and TRBJ2-2, with TRBD1 matching over 10 bases. Germline-derived CDR1 and CDR2 are SGHTA and FQGNSA. The CDR3 has 16 amino acids. V shed 8 bases, J shed 2 bases, and the junction held 8 bases outside the gene matches. CDR3 residues: CASGDRGYTNTGELFF. The CDR3 DNA reads TGTGCCAGCGGGGACAGGGGCTATACTAACACCGGGGAGCTGTTTTTT.

Note on this clonotype: One junction end does not reproduce the germline sequence, and a read error may be involved. V and J are TRBV5-5 and TRBJ1-2, with no clear D. The CDR3 covers 14 residues. The germline V gene has CDR1 SGHKS and CDR2 YYEKEE (reference sequence). CDR3 region: CASSWAFCETGYTF. CDR3 sequence (DNA): TGTGCCAGCAGCTGGGCGTTTTGTGAGACCGGCTACACGTTC.